Given below is one T cell receptor beta chain in context. Participant ages covered about 18 to 89 years across 20 to 30 US areas. The sample belongs to a study of blood T cell repertoires in COVID-19. Profiling relied on immunoSEQ multiplex PCR, and the TCRdb table lists in-frame clones only, not all of them. Of 200,000 to 250,000 clones in the sample, about 84% were seen once. The CDR3 totals 14 residues. The junction had 4 bases not matched to a gene; V was cut back by 5 bases and J by 4 bases. Germline values: CDR1 WNHNN, CDR2 SYGVQD (reference sequence). Input material: PBMCs or T cells enriched from blood (not recorded which). The chain couples TRBV10-1 to TRBJ2-3; 9 bases are a match to TRBD1. This receptor was identified in a man aged 30 to 39 with acute COVID-19. The CDR3 protein is CASSRDRVADTQYF. DNA for the CDR3: TGCGCCAGCAGTCGGGACAGGGTAGCAGATACGCAGTATTTT.